The 21 T cell receptor beta chains below were found in one sample sequenced in a study of molecular identifiers for immune sequencing clone quantification. TCRdb re-analysed the PCR reads in MiXCR, keeping a single row per CDR3 protein. The sample contains approximately 590,000 distinct CDR3 sequences, roughly 25% of which appear only once. The sequenced sample was naive CD8+ T cells from blood, with Jurkat cell RNA spiked in. Subset specified: FACS-sorted CD8+CD4-CCR7+CD45RA+ naive T cells. Receptor source: a human donor in good health. Some libraries in this study had Jurkat cell RNA spiked in.

In this sample, this clonotype turned up many times. This chain connects TRBV11-2 to TRBJ2-5, with D possibly matching TRBD1 (5 bases). CDR1 and CDR2 (germline): SGHAT, FQNNGV. Between the trimmed V and J ends, which lost 1 base and 0 bases, there was a span of 12 bases. The CDR3 runs to 16 residues. The CDR3 here is CASSLGFKTDQETQYF. CDR3 DNA sequence: TGTGCCAGCAGCTTAGGCTTCAAGACAGACCAAGAGACCCAGTACTTC. Full variable domain (rest looked up from reference TRBV11-2 and TRBJ2-5): EAGVAQSPRYKIIEKRQSVAFWCNPISGHATLYWYQQILGQGPKLLIQFQNNGVVDDSQLPKDRFSAERLKGVDSTLKIQPAKLEDSAVYLCASSLGFKTDQETQYFGPGTRLLVL.

This clonotype was counted many times. V is TRBV4-2 and J is TRBJ2-3; 13 nucleotides align to TRBD2. V gave up 4 bases and J gave up 0 bases; unmatched junction bases: 7. Germline-derived CDR1 and CDR2 are LGHNA and YNFKEQ. This CDR3 contains 18 residues. The CDR3 nucleotides are TGTGCCAGCAGCCTCGGACTAGCGGGAGAGATTAGCACAGATACGCAGTATTTT. Residues: CASSLGLAGEISTDTQYF.

V and J are TRBV7-2 and TRBJ2-1, with TRBD1 matching 9 bases. CDR3 length: 16 amino acids. V lost 2 bases to trimming and J lost 5 bases; unmatched junction nucleotides: 7. The germline CDR1 and CDR2 sequences are SGHTA and FQGNSA. In nucleotides, the CDR3 is TGTGCCAGCAGCTTATTTGGGACAGGGCTCGACAATGAGCAGTTCTTC. It yields the protein CASSLFGTGLDNEQFF.

The CDR3 DNA reads TGTGCCAGCAGCACCCGGACTAGCGGGAGGGCCGCGACCCAAGAGACCCAGTACTTC. Its protein product is CASSTRTSGRAATQETQYF. V gene TRBV7-6 combines with J gene TRBJ2-5; 15 positions agree with TRBD2. In germline, CDR1 is SGHVS, CDR2 FNYEAQ. This CDR3 spans 19 amino acids. J gave up 1 base and V 5 bases, and 11 bases lay outside the gene matches.

This clonotype was seen a handful of times. This rearrangement joins TRBV4-2 to TRBJ2-2, with D perhaps TRBD1 (6 bases). From germline, CDR1 is LGHNA and CDR2 YNFKEQ. V was pared by 0 bases and J by 4 bases, with 12 bases between. The CDR3 is 16 amino acids. CDR3 DNA: TGTGCCAGCAGCCAAGATCAGGCAGGGGTCACCGGGGAGCTGTTTTTT. It encodes CASSQDQAGVTGELFF.

This clonotype was recorded at least ten times. The chain is built from TRBV5-1 and TRBJ2-3; unclear D gene. Deletions cut 3 bases from V and 5 bases from J, with 10 bases between. CDR1 and CDR2 from the germline V gene are SGHRS and YFSETQ. CDR3 length: 13 residues. The DNA for the CDR3 is TGCGCCAGCAGCTCCGGTGGGGAAGATACGCAGTATTTT. It codes for CASSSGGEDTQYF.

This clonotype was counted a few times. The chain joins TRBV7-6 to TRBJ2-3; 10 bases match TRBD2. V was pared by 2 bases and J by 0 bases, with 14 bases of the junction left unmatched. The CDR3 has 20 residues. Germline V gene lookup returns CDR1 SGHVS and CDR2 FNYEAQ. The CDR3 sequence is CASSLREAGGKRTSTDTQYF. In DNA form, the CDR3 reads TGTGCCAGCAGCTTACGCGAAGCGGGGGGGAAGCGGACTAGCACAGATACGCAGTATTTT.

This clonotype was seen ten or more times. The chain's CDR3 is CSAALGQGGADTQYF. The CDR3 DNA reads TGCAGTGCTGCTCTAGGACAGGGGGGAGCAGATACGCAGTATTTT. This chain joins TRBV20-1 and TRBJ2-3; 10 positions agree with TRBD1. This CDR3 contains 15 residues. The germline CDR1 and CDR2 sequences are DFQATT and SNEGSKA (reference sequence). After removal of 5 bases from V and 4 bases from J, the junction contained 9 bases not matched to a gene.

A few counts support this clonotype. The rearrangement uses TRBV5-1 and TRBJ2-3; the D gene is possibly TRBD1 (5 bases). Looked up from germline, CDR1 is SGHRS and CDR2 is YFSETQ. CDR3 length: 15 residues. V lost 4 bases, J lost 4 bases, and 16 bases lay in between. CDR3 sequence: CASSPTYRSSDTQYF. CDR3 coding DNA: TGCGCCAGCAGCCCTACATACAGGAGTTCAGATACGCAGTATTTT.

This clonotype came up many times. The chain carries TRBV19 and TRBJ1-5, with TRBD1 matching 9 bases. CDR1 and CDR2 from the germline V gene are LNHDA and SQIVND (reference sequence). This CDR3 contains 13 residues. V shed 8 bases and J 5 bases; nucleotides not matched to a gene: 4. As DNA, the CDR3 is TGTGCCAGTGACGACAGGGGGGATCAGCCCCAGCATTTT. Amino acid sequence: CASDDRGDQPQHF.

Regarding this clonotype: This likely comes from a read error, as the CDR3 has no conserved phenylalanine or tryptophan at its end. The rearrangement joins TRBV11-2 to TRBJ2-7, with 7 bases fitting TRBD1. The CDR3 has 14 residues. V lost 5 bases to trimming and J lost 3 bases; unmatched junction nucleotides: 7. The germline gives CDR1 SGHAT, CDR2 FQNNGV. DNA for the CDR3: TGTGCCAGCAGCACCTGGGACAGAAACTACGAGCAGTACCTC. It codes for CASSTWDRNYEQYL.

Remarks on this clonotype: A much more abundant neighbour one base away suggests this may be a read error. The conserved closing phenylalanine or tryptophan is absent in this CDR3, likely reflecting a read error. The chain joins TRBV28 to TRBJ2-5, with D possibly TRBD1 on 6 matching bases. The V and J ends lost 5 bases and 3 bases respectively, with 16 bases between them. Germline CDR1 and CDR2: MDHEN and SYDVKM. CDR3 length: 15 residues. As DNA, the CDR3 is TGTGCCAGCAGTCTCACACAACAGGGAAAAGAGACCCAGTACTCC. Residues: CASSLTQQGKETQYS.

This clonotype was observed at least ten times. The chain has TRBV20-1 and TRBJ1-1; TRBD1 aligns across 8 bases. V shed 4 bases and J 4 bases; nucleotides not matched to a gene: 11. The CDR3 runs 15 residues. Germline V gene sequence: CDR1 DFQATT, CDR2 SNEGSKA (reference sequence). CDR3 residues: CSAIPTGAVVTEAFF. The CDR3 DNA sequence: TGCAGTGCTATCCCGACAGGGGCCGTCGTCACTGAAGCTTTCTTT.

This clonotype was counted at least ten times. The rearrangement uses TRBV6-5 and TRBJ1-1, with no clear D. Germline assignment: CDR1 MNHEY and CDR2 SVGAGI. V dropped 6 bases and J dropped 0 bases, with 14 bases sitting between them. CDR3 size: 15 residues. This CDR3 reads CASSLWSGLNTEAFF. As DNA, the CDR3 is TGTGCCAGCAGCCTGTGGAGCGGATTGAACACTGAAGCTTTCTTT.

Many counts were recorded for this clonotype. This rearrangement joins TRBV6-6 to TRBJ2-7; tentatively, D is TRBD2 (5 bases). The CDR3 consists of 12 residues. Germline values: CDR1 MNHNY, CDR2 SVGAGI (reference sequence). Trimming pared 5 bases from V and 3 bases from J, leaving 8 bases between. Here the CDR3 reads CASSDGLYEQYF. In DNA form, the CDR3 reads TGTGCCAGCAGTGACGGACTCTACGAGCAGTACTTC.

This clonotype was seen at least ten times. The J gene is TRBJ2-1, the V gene TRBV30; 12 nucleotides line up with TRBD2. V trimming: 0 bases; J trimming: 5 bases; junction bases outside the gene matches: 2. The length of the CDR3 is 15 residues. Germline CDR1 GTSNPN, CDR2 SVGIG (reference sequence). CDR3 sequence (DNA): TGTGCCTGGAGTGTGACTAGCGGGGGTAACAATGAGCAGTTCTTC. It specifies CAWSVTSGGNNEQFF.

In regard to this clonotype: At one end the junction does not follow the germline gene, possibly because of a read error. The V gene is TRBV5-1, the J gene TRBJ2-3, with 7 bases identical to TRBD1. CDR3 length: 15 residues. The V gene's germline CDR1 is SGHRS and CDR2 YFSETQ. The CDR3 loop is CASSGWTGNTDTRYF. In DNA form, the CDR3 reads TGCGCCAGCAGCGGGTGGACAGGCAACACAGATACGCGGTATTTT.

The chain has TRBV19 and TRBJ2-5, with a possible D match to TRBD1 (5 bases). Germline CDR1 and CDR2: LNHDA and SQIVND (reference sequence). V lost 10 bases and J 7 bases, leaving 16 bases between the germline ends. The CDR3 is made up of 12 amino acids. CDR3: CATQDIIRTQYF. The CDR3 DNA follows: TGTGCCACCCAGGACATCATACGGACCCAGTACTTC. The full variable domain, in which reference TRBV19 and TRBJ2-5 provide the parts outside the CDR3, is DGGITQSPKYLFRKEGQNVTLSCEQNLNHDAMYWYRQDPGQGLRLIYYSQIVNDFQKGDIAEGYSVSREKKESFPLTVTSAQKNPTAFYLCATQDIIRTQYFGPGTRLLVL.

In the case of this clonotype: A much more abundant neighbour one base away suggests this may be a read error. The rearrangement joins TRBV9 to TRBJ1-1; maybe TRBD1 (6 bases). V was clipped by 4 bases and J by 2 bases, with 15 bases between them. Germline CDR1 and CDR2: SGDLS and YYNGEE. CDR3 size: 15 residues. This CDR3 reads CASSPWGGGNTEAFF. The CDR3 DNA sequence: TGTGCCAGCAGCCCTTGGGGAGGGGGTAACACTGAAGCTTTCTTT. Based on the CDR3 plus reference TRBV9 and TRBJ1-1, the full variable domain is DSGVTQTPKHLITATGQRVTLRCSPRSGDLSVYWYQQSLDQGLQFLIQYYNGEERAKGNILERFSAQQFPDLHSELNLSSLELGDSALYFCASSPWGGGNTEAFFGQGTRLTVV.

This clonotype was seen ten or more times. The chain joins TRBV27 to TRBJ1-2, with TRBD1 matching over 7 bases. This CDR3 region has 15 residues. Losses at the gene ends were 0 bases for V and 3 bases for J; bases not matched to a gene: 4. From germline, CDR1 is MNHEY and CDR2 SMNVEV (reference sequence). CDR3 in amino acids: CASSLSGGEYYGYTF. For the CDR3, the DNA is TGTGCCAGCAGTTTATCAGGGGGCGAATACTATGGCTACACCTTC.

This clonotype has only a few counts. The genes are TRBV2 and TRBJ2-7; D not certain. The CDR3 extends over 11 amino acids. Germline loops: CDR1 SNHLY, CDR2 FYNNEI. V lost 7 bases, J lost 2 bases, and 6 bases lay in between. This CDR3 is CASMITYEQYF. CDR3 DNA: TGTGCCAGCATGATAACCTACGAGCAGTACTTC.